Listed below are T cell receptor beta chains from one sample, sequenced in a study of blood T cell repertoires in COVID-19. Measured with immunoSEQ multiplex PCR; TCRdb has only the in-frame clones, and not every one. The sample includes about 150,000 clones, approximately 86% of them seen just once. The sample was peripheral blood. These receptors came from a woman aged 80 or over with active or convalescent COVID-19. Both conserved end residues are part of each CDR3. Each record gives: clone size, V gene, D gene, J gene, CDR3 DNA, CDR3 protein. D genes are given only for firm matches. Clone size is stated in some rows and not others, as once, few, many or a class when expanded.

>NA|TRBV30|NA|TRBJ2-7
TGTGCCTGGAGTGTAAGAGAAGACTACGAGCAGTACTTC
CAWSVREDYEQYF
>NA|TRBV6-5|TRBD1|TRBJ1-1
TGTGCCAGCAGTTACTCTTACAGGGGGCGCGACACTGAAGCTTTCTTT
CASSYSYRGRDTEAFF
>NA|TRBV5-1|TRBD1|TRBJ1-5
TGCGCCAGCAGCCTACAGGGGGGCAATCAGCCCCAGCATTTT
CASSLQGGNQPQHF
>NA|TRBV2|TRBD1|TRBJ1-2
TGTGCCAGCAACACCAGGGGGCTGGACTATGGCTACACCTTC
CASNTRGLDYGYTF
>NA|TRBV29-1|NA|TRBJ1-2
TGCAGCGTTGAAAGGGGGGGTAGGGGCTACACCTTC
CSVERGGRGYTF
>NA|TRBV6-5|TRBD1|TRBJ2-7
TGTGCCAGTGCGGACAGGGTTATCAACGAGCAGTACTTC
CASADRVINEQYF
>few|TRBV5-8|NA|TRBJ1-4
TGTGCCAGCAGCCAAACAGGCGTGGGTGAAAAACTGTTTTTT
CASSQTGVGEKLFF
>NA|TRBV20-1|NA|TRBJ2-1
TGCAGTGCTAGTATCGGGAGTTTCTACAATGAGCAGTTCTTC
CSASIGSFYNEQFF
>NA|TRBV18|TRBD1|TRBJ1-1
TGTGCCAGCTCACCGGCGGCAGGGGGCGTTCACAAAGAAGCTTTCTTT
CASSPAAGGVHKEAFF
>few|TRBV2|TRBD2|TRBJ2-1
TGTGCCAGCAGTAACCTAGCGGGCTCCTACAATGAGCAGTTCTTC
CASSNLAGSYNEQFF
>NA|TRBV11-2|TRBD1|TRBJ2-7
TGTGCCAGCAGCTTAGTCGGGGGGACAGGGTCCTACGAGCAGTACTTC
CASSLVGGTGSYEQYF
>NA|TRBV5-1|TRBD2|TRBJ2-7
TGCGCCAGCCGGTCACGGGAGGGATACGAGCAGTACTTC
CASRSREGYEQYF
>few|TRBV19|TRBD1|TRBJ1-2
TGTGCCAGTAGTCGACAGGGGGTAGATGGCTACACCTTC
CASSRQGVDGYTF
>NA|TRBV24-1|NA|TRBJ1-5
TGTGCCACCACCCCCCGGTTCGGAGACTATAGCAATCAGCCCCAGCATTTT
CATTPRFGDYSNQPQHF
>NA|TRBV10-3|TRBD1|TRBJ1-2
TGTGCCATCAGTGACTTGGGACAGGGATCCTATGGCTACACCTTC
CAISDLGQGSYGYTF
>NA|TRBV6-7|TRBD2|TRBJ2-7
TGTGCCAGCAGTACCTGGGGGGGAGCTAGATACGAGCAGTACTTC
CASSTWGGARYEQYF
>NA|TRBV9|TRBD1|TRBJ2-2
TGTGCCAGTATGAGCCGGGACAGGGGCATCGCGAACACCGGGGAGCTGTTTTTT
CASMSRDRGIANTGELFF
>NA|TRBV6-5|NA|TRBJ2-7
TGTGCCAGCAGTTACTTCACAGCGGACCCGTCTTACGAGCAGTACTTC
CASSYFTADPSYEQYF
>NA|TRBV2|NA|TRBJ1-1
TGTGCCAGGCAAGCCAGGGGCACTGAAGCTTTCTTT
CARQARGTEAFF
>NA|TRBV5-1|TRBD1|TRBJ1-2
TGCGCCAGCAGCCCCGGACAGGGGACTGAGGGCTACACCTTC
CASSPGQGTEGYTF
>NA|TRBV11-2|TRBD2|TRBJ2-2
TGTGCCAGCAGCTTGGAGAGGTCCGGGACTAGGGTAACCGGGGAGCTGTTTTTT
CASSLERSGTRVTGELFF
>NA|TRBV19|NA|TRBJ2-7
TGTGCCAGTAGTCAACCGGGACATGCCCCCTACGAGCAGTACTTC
CASSQPGHAPYEQYF
>NA|TRBV5-4|TRBD1|TRBJ1-2
TGTGCCAGCAGCTTGGGACAGGGGGAAGGGGGCTACACCTTC
CASSLGQGEGGYTF
>NA|TRBV9|NA|TRBJ1-2
TGTGCCAGCAGCGTAGGTCTAGAGTACAATGGCTACACCTTC
CASSVGLEYNGYTF
>NA|TRBV10-1|TRBD2|TRBJ2-3
TGCGCCAGCAGCCGGACTAGCGGGAAGAAGGGAGATACGCAGTATTTT
CASSRTSGKKGDTQYF
>NA|TRBV24-1|NA|TRBJ1-4
TGTGCCACCAGTGATTGGGGCAGGTCTAATGAAAAACTGTTTTTT
CATSDWGRSNEKLFF
>NA|TRBV5-4|TRBD2|TRBJ2-2
TGTGCCAGCAGCTTGGCTAGCGGGAACACCGGGGAGCTGTTTTTT
CASSLASGNTGELFF
>medium-sized|TRBV19|TRBD1|TRBJ2-2
TGTGCCAGTAGCCCGAACAGGGGAACCGGGGAGCTGTTTTTT
CASSPNRGTGELFF
>NA|TRBV10-3|TRBD1|TRBJ2-3
TGTGCCATCAGTACCGGGACAGGGGATGATACGCAGTATTTT
CAISTGTGDDTQYF
>NA|TRBV28|TRBD1|TRBJ2-7
TGTGCCAGCAGATCTTCGACCGGGACAGGCCTCTACGAGCAGTACTTC
CASRSSTGTGLYEQYF
>NA|TRBV4-1|TRBD1|TRBJ1-1
TGCGCCAGCAGCCAAGGCGAACTCAGGGGGTTAGGCGCTTTCTTT
CASSQGELRGLGAFF
>NA|TRBV6-5|NA|TRBJ1-1
TGTGCCAGCAAGAGTAGGTCGGGGTTGGGTACTGAAGCTTTCTTT
CASKSRSGLGTEAFF
>NA|TRBV7-2|TRBD2|TRBJ2-3
TGTGCCAGCAGCGGAGCGGGGTTCACAGATACGCAGTATTTT
CASSGAGFTDTQYF
>once|TRBV3-1/TRBV3-2|NA|TRBJ1-2
TGTGCCAGCAGCCCTCGGACAGCTAACTATGGCTACACCTTC
CASSPRTANYGYTF
>NA|TRBV5-4|NA|TRBJ2-7
TGTGCCAGCAGAGAGCGGAACTCCTACGAGCAGTACTTC
CASRERNSYEQYF
>NA|TRBV3-1/TRBV3-2|NA|TRBJ1-6
TGTGCCAGCAACCCCGGACAAGATTCACCCCTCCACTTT
CASNPGQDSPLHF
>NA|TRBV19|NA|TRBJ1-5
TGTGCCAGTAATACCGGGTGGGGCCCGTGGAATCAGCCCCAGCATTTT
CASNTGWGPWNQPQHF
>NA|TRBV5-8|TRBD1|TRBJ2-7
TGTGCCAGCAGCTTGGGACAGGGGGCCTACGAGCAGTACTTC
CASSLGQGAYEQYF
>NA|TRBV18|NA|TRBJ1-2
TGTGCCAGCTCACCACCTGTTCAGGGGATAAACTATGGCTACACCTTC
CASSPPVQGINYGYTF
>once|TRBV5-1|TRBD2|TRBJ2-1
TGCGCCAGCAGCTTCGGGGCGGGAGGGCTACCAAACAATGAGCAGTTCTTC
CASSFGAGGLPNNEQFF
>NA|TRBV6-1|NA|TRBJ1-5
TGTGCCAGCAGTGAAGGGGTGCGCGCGGTATTCGGCAATCAGCCCCAGCATTTT
CASSEGVRAVFGNQPQHF
>NA|TRBV7-8|NA|TRBJ2-1
TGTGCCAGCAGCTGGGAGGAGCGCTACAATGAGCAGTTCTTC
CASSWEERYNEQFF
>NA|TRBV5-4|NA|TRBJ1-1
TGTGCCAGCAGCTCCCGGGTCCCGAACACTGAAGCTTTCTTT
CASSSRVPNTEAFF
>NA|TRBV5-4|TRBD2|TRBJ2-1
TGTGCCAGCAGCAGTTTACTAGCGGGAGTAGGTGAGCAGTTCTTC
CASSSLLAGVGEQFF
>NA|TRBV14|NA|TRBJ1-4
TGTGCCAGCAGCCAATCATCCAGATATAATGAAAAACTGTTTTTT
CASSQSSRYNEKLFF
>NA|TRBV3-1/TRBV3-2|NA|TRBJ1-2
TGTGCCAGCTCCCAAGTCGGCTTTTCAGGCGAATACAACTATGGCTACACCTTC
CASSQVGFSGEYNYGYTF
>NA|TRBV11-2|NA|TRBJ1-2
TGTGCCAGCAGCAACCTAGGACGGAGGGGCTACACCTTC
CASSNLGRRGYTF
>NA|TRBV7-9|TRBD1|TRBJ1-2
TGTGCCAGCAGCCCCTTCGACAGGGAAGCTAACTATGGCTACACCTTC
CASSPFDREANYGYTF
>NA|TRBV18|NA|TRBJ2-1
TGTGCCAGCTCAGCAACCCTCGGGGGATCCTCGGAGCAGTTCTTC
CASSATLGGSSEQFF
>NA|TRBV10-3|TRBD1|TRBJ1-4
TGTGCCATCAGCCGGGGGACAGGGGTTGAAAAACTGTTTTTT
CAISRGTGVEKLFF
>NA|TRBV19|NA|TRBJ2-3
TGTGCCAGTAGTATCGGGACTCCCGGAACAGATACGCAGTATTTT
CASSIGTPGTDTQYF
>NA|TRBV19|NA|TRBJ1-5
TGTGCCAGTAGTCGAGATCGGACTTATAGCAATCAGCCCCAGCATTTT
CASSRDRTYSNQPQHF
>NA|TRBV5-6|NA|TRBJ2-3
TGTGCCAGCAGCTGGAAGACAGATAGTGATAACACAGATACGCAGTATTTT
CASSWKTDSDNTDTQYF